This T cell receptor (beta chain) was recorded in a study of HIV-infected patients and healthy controls. V lost 5 bases and J lost 0, with 11 bases in between. The CDR3 consists of 14 residues. CDR1 is SGHAT and CDR2 is FQNNGV in the germline V gene. Each CDR3 protein is one row after TCRdb ran MiXCR on the 5' RACE reads. The profile covers under 20,000 distinct CDR3 sequences, with about a sixth appearing a single time and around 24% taken by the ten largest. The sample holds many counts of this clonotype. The rearrangement links TRBV11-2 to TRBJ2-7; D is unclear. This clonotype was sampled from a human donor in good health. What was sequenced was CD8+ T cells from blood. The CDR3 DNA reads as TGTGCCAGCAGCCCCCCGACGGACTCCTACGAGCAGTACTTC. Translated, it gives CASSPPTDSYEQYF.